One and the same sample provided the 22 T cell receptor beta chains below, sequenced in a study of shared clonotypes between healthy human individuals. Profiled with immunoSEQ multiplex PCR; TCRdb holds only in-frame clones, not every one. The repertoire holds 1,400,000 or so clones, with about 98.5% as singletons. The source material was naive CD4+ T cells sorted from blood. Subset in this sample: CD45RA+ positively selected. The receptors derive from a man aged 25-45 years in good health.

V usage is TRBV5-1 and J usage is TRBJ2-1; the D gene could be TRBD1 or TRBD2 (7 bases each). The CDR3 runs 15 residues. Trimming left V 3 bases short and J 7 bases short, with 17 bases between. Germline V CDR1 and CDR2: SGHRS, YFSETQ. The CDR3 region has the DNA TGCGCCAGCAGCTCCGAGGGGGAGGGGGCGAATGAGCAGTTCTTC. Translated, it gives CASSSEGEGANEQFF.

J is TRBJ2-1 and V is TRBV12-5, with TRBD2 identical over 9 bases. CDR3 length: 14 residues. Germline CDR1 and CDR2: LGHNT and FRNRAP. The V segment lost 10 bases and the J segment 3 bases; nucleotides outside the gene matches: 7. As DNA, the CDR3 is TGTGCTATTCGACTAGCGGTTTTCTACAATGAGCAGTTCTTC. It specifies CAIRLAVFYNEQFF.

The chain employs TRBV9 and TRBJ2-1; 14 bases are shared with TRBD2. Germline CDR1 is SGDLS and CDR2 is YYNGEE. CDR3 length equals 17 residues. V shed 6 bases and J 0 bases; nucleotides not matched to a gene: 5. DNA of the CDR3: TGTGCCAGCACCCCCGGGACTAGCGGGAGCTCCTACAATGAGCAGTTCTTC. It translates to CASTPGTSGSSYNEQFF.

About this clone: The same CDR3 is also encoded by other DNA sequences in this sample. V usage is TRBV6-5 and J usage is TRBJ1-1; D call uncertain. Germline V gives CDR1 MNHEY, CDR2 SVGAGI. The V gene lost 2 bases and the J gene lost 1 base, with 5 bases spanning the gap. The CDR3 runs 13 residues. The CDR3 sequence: CASSYKENTEAFF. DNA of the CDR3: TGTGCCAGCAGTTACAAAGAGAACACTGAAGCTTTCTTT.

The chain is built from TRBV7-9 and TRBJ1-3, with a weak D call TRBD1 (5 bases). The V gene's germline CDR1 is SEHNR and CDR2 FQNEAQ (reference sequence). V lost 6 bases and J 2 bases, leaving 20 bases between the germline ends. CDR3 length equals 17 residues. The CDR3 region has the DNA TGTGCCAGCAGTGGGTTAAGGGCAGGGTACACTGGAAACACCATATATTTT. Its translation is CASSGLRAGYTGNTIYF.

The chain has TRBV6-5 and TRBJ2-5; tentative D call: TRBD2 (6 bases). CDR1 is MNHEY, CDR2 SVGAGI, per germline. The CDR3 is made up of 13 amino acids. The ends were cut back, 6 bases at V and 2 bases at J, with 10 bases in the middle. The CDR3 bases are TGTGCCAGCAGCGAACTAGCTCAAGAGACCCAGTACTTC. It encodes CASSELAQETQYF.

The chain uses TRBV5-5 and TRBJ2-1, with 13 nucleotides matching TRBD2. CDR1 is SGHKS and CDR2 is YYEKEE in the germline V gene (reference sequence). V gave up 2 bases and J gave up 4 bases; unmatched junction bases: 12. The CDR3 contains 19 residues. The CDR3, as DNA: TGTGCCAGCAGCTTCAGAATGGGACTAGCGGGATCAAATTACAATGAGCAGTTCTTC. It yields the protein CASSFRMGLAGSNYNEQFF.

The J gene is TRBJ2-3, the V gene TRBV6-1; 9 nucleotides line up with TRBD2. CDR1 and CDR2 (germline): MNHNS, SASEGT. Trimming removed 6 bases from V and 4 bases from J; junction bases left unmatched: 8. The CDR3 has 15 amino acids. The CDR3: CASSLDSGSADTQYF. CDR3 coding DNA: TGTGCCAGCAGCCTCGATAGCGGGAGTGCAGATACGCAGTATTTT.

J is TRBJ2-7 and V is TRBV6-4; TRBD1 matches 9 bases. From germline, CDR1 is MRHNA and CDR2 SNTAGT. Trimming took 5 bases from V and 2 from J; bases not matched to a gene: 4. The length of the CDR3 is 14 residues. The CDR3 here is CASSPTGGPYEQYF. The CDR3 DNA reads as TGTGCCAGCAGTCCAACAGGGGGCCCCTACGAGCAGTACTTC.

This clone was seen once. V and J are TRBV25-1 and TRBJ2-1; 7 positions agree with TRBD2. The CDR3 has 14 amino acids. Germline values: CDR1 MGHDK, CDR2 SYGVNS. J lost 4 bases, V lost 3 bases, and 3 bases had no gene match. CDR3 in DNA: TGTGCCAGCAGTGACCTAGCGGATTACAATGAGCAGTTCTTC. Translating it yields CASSDLADYNEQFF.

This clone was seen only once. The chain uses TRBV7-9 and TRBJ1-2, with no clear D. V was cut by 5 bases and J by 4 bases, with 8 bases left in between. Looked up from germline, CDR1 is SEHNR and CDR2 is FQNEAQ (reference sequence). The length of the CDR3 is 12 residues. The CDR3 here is CASSPTLYGYTF. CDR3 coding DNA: TGTGCCAGCAGCCCGACCCTCTATGGCTACACCTTC.

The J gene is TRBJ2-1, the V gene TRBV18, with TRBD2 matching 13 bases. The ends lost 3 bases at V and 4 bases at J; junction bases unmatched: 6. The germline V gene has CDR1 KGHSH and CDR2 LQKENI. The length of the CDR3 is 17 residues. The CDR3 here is CASSPLTSGRSYNEQFF. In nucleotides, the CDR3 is TGTGCCAGCTCACCGCTGACTAGCGGGAGGTCTTACAATGAGCAGTTCTTC. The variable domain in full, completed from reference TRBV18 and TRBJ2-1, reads NAGVMQNPRHLVRRRGQEARLRCSPMKGHSHVYWYRQLPEEGLKFMVYLQKENIIDESGMPKERFSAEFPKEGPSILRIQQVVRGDSAAYFCASSPLTSGRSYNEQFFGPGTRLTVL.

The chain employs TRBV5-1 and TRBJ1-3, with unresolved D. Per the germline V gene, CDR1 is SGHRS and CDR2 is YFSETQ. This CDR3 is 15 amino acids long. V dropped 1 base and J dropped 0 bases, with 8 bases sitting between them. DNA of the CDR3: TGCGCCAGCAGCTTGACAGCAAGCTCTGGAAACACCATATATTTT. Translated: CASSLTASSGNTIYF.

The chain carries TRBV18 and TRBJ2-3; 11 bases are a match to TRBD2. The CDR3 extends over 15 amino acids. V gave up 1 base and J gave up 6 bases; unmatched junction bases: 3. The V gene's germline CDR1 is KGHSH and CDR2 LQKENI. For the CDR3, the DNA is TGTGCCAGCTCACCACTAGCGGGAGGGAAGGATACGCAGTATTTT. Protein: CASSPLAGGKDTQYF.

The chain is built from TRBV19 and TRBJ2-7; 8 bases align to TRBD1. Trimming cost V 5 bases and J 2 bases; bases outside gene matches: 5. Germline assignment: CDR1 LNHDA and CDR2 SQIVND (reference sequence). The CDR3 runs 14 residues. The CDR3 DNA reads TGTGCCAGTAGTTTGGCGGACAGGGCCTACGAGCAGTACTTC. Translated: CASSLADRAYEQYF.

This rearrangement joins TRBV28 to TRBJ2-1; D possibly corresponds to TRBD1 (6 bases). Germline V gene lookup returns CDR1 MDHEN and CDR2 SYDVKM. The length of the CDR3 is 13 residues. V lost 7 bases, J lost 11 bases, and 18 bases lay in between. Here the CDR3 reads CASTPDSLIKQFF. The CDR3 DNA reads TGTGCCAGCACCCCGGACAGCCTAATTAAGCAGTTCTTC.

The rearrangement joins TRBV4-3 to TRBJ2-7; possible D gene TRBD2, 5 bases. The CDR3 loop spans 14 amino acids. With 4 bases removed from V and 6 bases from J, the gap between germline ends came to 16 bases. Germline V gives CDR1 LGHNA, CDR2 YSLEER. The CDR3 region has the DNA TGCGCCAGCAGCCGCTCCGTCGGAGGATTCGAGCAGTACTTC. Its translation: CASSRSVGGFEQYF.

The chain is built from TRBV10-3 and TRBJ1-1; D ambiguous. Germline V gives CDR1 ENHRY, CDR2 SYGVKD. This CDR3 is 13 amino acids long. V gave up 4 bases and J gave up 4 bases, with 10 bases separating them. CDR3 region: CAISGYGPTEAFF. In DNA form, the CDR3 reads TGTGCCATCAGTGGGTACGGGCCCACTGAAGCTTTCTTT.

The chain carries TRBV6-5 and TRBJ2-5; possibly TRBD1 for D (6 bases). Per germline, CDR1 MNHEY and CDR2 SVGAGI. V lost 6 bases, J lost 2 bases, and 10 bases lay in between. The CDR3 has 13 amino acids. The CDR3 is CASRRDIQETQYF. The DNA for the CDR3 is TGTGCCAGCAGAAGGGACATTCAAGAGACCCAGTACTTC.

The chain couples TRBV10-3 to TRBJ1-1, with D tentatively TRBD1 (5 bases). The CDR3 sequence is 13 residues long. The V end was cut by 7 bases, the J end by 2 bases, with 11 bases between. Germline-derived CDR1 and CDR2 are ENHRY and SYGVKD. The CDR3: CAITRGPNTEAFF. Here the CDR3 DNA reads TGTGCCATCACTCGGGGCCCTAACACTGAAGCTTTCTTT.

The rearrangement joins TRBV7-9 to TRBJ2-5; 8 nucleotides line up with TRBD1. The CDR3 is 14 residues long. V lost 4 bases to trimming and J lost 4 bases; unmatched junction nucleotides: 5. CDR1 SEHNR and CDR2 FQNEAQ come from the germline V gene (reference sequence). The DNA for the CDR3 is TGTGCCAGCAGCTCATTAGACAGGGGAGAGACCCAGTACTTC. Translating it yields CASSSLDRGETQYF.

The CDR3 bases are TGTGCCAGCTCACCACAAGGAAGAGCGAACACCGGGGAGCTGTTTTTT. Amino acid sequence: CASSPQGRANTGELFF. The chain couples TRBV18 to TRBJ2-2; no reliable D call. The CDR3 sequence is 16 residues long. Germline V gene sequence: CDR1 KGHSH, CDR2 LQKENI. Trimming shortened V by 1 base and J by 0 bases, and 9 bases separated the two germline ends.